These 14 T cell receptor beta chains came from one sample sequenced in a study of T cell repertoires in cytomegalovirus infection. Their target antigens are unknown. MiXCR was run by TCRdb on the reads, yielding one entry per CDR3 protein. The table has roughly 990,000 distinct CDR3 sequences, less than 35% seen once; the top ten hold about 14%. The source was cultured CD8+ T cells from PBMCs, collected from culture after CMV antigen stimulation. The receptors shown here come from a human donor in good health (CMV status not recorded). Some clones in this sample may be carry-over from other donors' samples.

A word on this clonotype: One end of the junction does not line up with germline, which may come from a read error. This rearrangement joins TRBV7-4 to TRBJ2-3; no clear D. The CDR3 has 12 residues. Germline lookup yields CDR1 SGHVT and CDR2 SQSDAQ. CDR3 loop: CASSLASDTRYF. The CDR3 region has the DNA TGTGCCAGCAGCTTAGCGTCAGATACGCGGTATTTT.

Only a few counts were recorded for this clonotype. The chain carries TRBV7-6 and TRBJ2-7; possible D gene TRBD2, 6 bases. There are 14 residues in the CDR3. Germline V gene data show CDR1 as SGHVS and CDR2 as FNYEAQ. V shed 5 bases and J shed 2 bases, with 13 bases lying between them. The CDR3 loop is CASSVGTPPYEQYF. The CDR3 DNA sequence: TGTGCCAGCAGCGTGGGGACTCCTCCCTACGAGCAGTACTTC. The whole variable domain, filled in from reference TRBV7-6 and TRBJ2-7, reads GAGVSQSPRYKVTKRGQDVALRCDPISGHVSLYWYRQALGQGPEFLTYFNYEAQQDKSGLPNDRFSAERPEGSISTLTIQRTEQRDSAMYRCASSVGTPPYEQYFGPGTRLTVT.

The rearrangement uses TRBV14 and TRBJ2-1, with D possibly matching TRBD2 (7 bases). There are 15 residues in the CDR3. Germline CDR1 reads SGHDN; CDR2 reads FVKESK. Trimming shortened V by 1 base and J by 5 bases, and 12 bases separated the two germline ends. CDR3 loop: CASSQVRGANNEQFF. The CDR3 DNA sequence: TGTGCCAGCAGCCAAGTCCGGGGGGCCAACAATGAGCAGTTCTTC.

This clonotype has only a few counts. The V call is TRBV5-1, the J call TRBJ2-3, with TRBD1 identical over 7 bases. Germline V gives CDR1 SGHRS, CDR2 YFSETQ. There are 16 residues in the CDR3. Trimming took 3 bases from V and 1 from J; bases not matched to a gene: 8. The CDR3 reads CASSSILTGGTDTQYF. As DNA, the CDR3 is TGCGCCAGCAGCTCTATCCTTACAGGGGGCACAGATACGCAGTATTTT.

In this sample, this clonotype turned up a few times. The chain couples TRBV27 to TRBJ1-1, with unresolved D. The CDR3 runs 14 residues. CDR1 is MNHEY and CDR2 is SMNVEV in the germline V gene (reference sequence). V was shortened by 1 base and J by 2 bases, with 8 bases between the two germline ends. The CDR3 is CASSLFGVNTEAFF. CDR3 DNA: TGTGCCAGCAGTTTATTCGGAGTTAACACTGAAGCTTTCTTT.

This chain joins TRBV20-1 and TRBJ2-5; D may match TRBD1 or TRBD2 (5 bases each). The length of the CDR3 is 17 residues. V shed 0 bases and J shed 5 bases, with 22 bases lying between them. Germline CDR1 DFQATT, CDR2 SNEGSKA (reference sequence). DNA for the CDR3: TGCAGTGCTAGAGATATACGAGCAAGACTGGGGGTGGAGACCCAGTACTTC. It specifies CSARDIRARLGVETQYF.

The J gene is TRBJ1-6, the V gene TRBV7-4; 7 bases map to TRBD1. The CDR3 is 19 amino acids. CDR1 and CDR2 (germline): SGHVT, SQSDAQ. Unmatched junction bases numbered 12, after V lost 4 bases and J lost 0 bases. The CDR3 protein is CASSSREWDSSSYNSPLHF. The CDR3 DNA sequence: TGTGCCAGCAGCTCCCGGGAGTGGGACAGCAGCTCCTATAATTCACCCCTCCACTTT.

The chain links TRBV9 to TRBJ1-6; the match to TRBD1 covers 7 bases. The junction had 5 bases not matched to a gene; V was cut back by 3 bases and J by 5 bases. Germline lookup yields CDR1 SGDLS and CDR2 YYNGEE. CDR3 length: 15 residues. The chain's CDR3 is CASSGTGVDNSPLHF. The CDR3 DNA reads as TGTGCCAGCAGCGGTACAGGGGTGGATAATTCACCCCTCCACTTT.

The rearrangement uses TRBV7-3 and TRBJ2-6; 11 nucleotides align to TRBD1. This CDR3 has 19 amino acids. Germline values: CDR1 SGHTA, CDR2 FQGTGA. Trimming at V came to 4 bases and at J to 1 base, leaving 9 bases not matched to a gene. CDR3 in DNA: TGTGCCAGCAGCTACCCCCGTGGACAGGGGGCATCTGGGGCCAACGTCCTGACTTTC. It encodes CASSYPRGQGASGANVLTF.

V is TRBV27 and J is TRBJ2-3, with D tentatively TRBD1 or TRBD2 (6 bases each). The V gene lost 5 bases and the J gene lost 4 bases, with 13 bases spanning the gap. The CDR3 totals 14 residues. Germline lookup yields CDR1 MNHEY and CDR2 SMNVEV (reference sequence). CDR3 in amino acids: CASSTGRRADTQYF. CDR3 nucleotides: TGTGCCAGCAGTACAGGGAGGAGGGCAGATACGCAGTATTTT.

This chain uses TRBV4-3 with TRBJ2-3; 8 bases agree with TRBD1. Trimming took 3 bases from V and 5 from J; bases not matched to a gene: 10. Germline CDR1 LGHNA, CDR2 YSLEER. This CDR3 contains 16 residues. The CDR3 bases are TGCGCCAGCAGCCAGGAGGGGTCCGGGACAGGAGATACGCAGTATTTT. Translated: CASSQEGSGTGDTQYF.

Only a few counts were recorded for this clonotype. The V gene is TRBV10-3, the J gene TRBJ2-5, with a weak D call TRBD2 (6 bases). Trimming took off 0 bases at V and 5 bases at J, with 10 bases between the two ends. This CDR3 has 14 amino acids. Germline V lookup: CDR1 ENHRY, CDR2 SYGVKD. The CDR3 here is CAISESRAGETQYF. CDR3 DNA: TGTGCCATCAGTGAGTCGAGGGCGGGGGAGACCCAGTACTTC.

This clonotype has more than one count but fewer than ten. The V and J genes are TRBV7-9 and TRBJ1-2; unclear D gene. The length of the CDR3 is 13 residues. Looked up from germline, CDR1 is SEHNR and CDR2 is FQNEAQ (reference sequence). Trimming took off 1 base at V and 7 bases at J, with 10 bases between the two ends. The CDR3 DNA follows: TGTGCCAGCAGCTTAGGCGGCGACGGTGGCTACACCTTC. It specifies CASSLGGDGGYTF.

This clonotype was seen only a few times. The gene calls are TRBV5-4 and TRBJ2-5, with D possibly matching TRBD2 (5 bases). The CDR3 is made up of 15 amino acids. Germline-derived CDR1 and CDR2 are SGHNT and YYREEE (reference sequence). The V gene lost 4 bases and the J gene lost 2 bases, with 15 bases spanning the gap. The CDR3 sequence: CASSIAGQRQETQYF. CDR3 bases: TGTGCCAGCAGCATTGCGGGCCAGCGGCAAGAGACCCAGTACTTC.